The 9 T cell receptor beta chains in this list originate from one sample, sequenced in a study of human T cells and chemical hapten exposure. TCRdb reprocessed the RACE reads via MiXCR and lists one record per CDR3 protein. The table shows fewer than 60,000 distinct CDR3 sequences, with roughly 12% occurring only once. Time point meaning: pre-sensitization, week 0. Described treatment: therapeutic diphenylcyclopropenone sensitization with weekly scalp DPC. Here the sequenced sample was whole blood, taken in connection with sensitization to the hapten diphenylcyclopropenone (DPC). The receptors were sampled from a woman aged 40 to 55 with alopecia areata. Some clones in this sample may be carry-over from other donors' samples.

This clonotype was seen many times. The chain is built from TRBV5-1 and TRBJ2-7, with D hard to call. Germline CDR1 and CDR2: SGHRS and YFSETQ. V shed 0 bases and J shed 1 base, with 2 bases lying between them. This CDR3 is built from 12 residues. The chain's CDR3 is CASSLESYEQYF. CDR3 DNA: TGCGCCAGCAGCTTGGAGTCCTACGAGCAGTACTTC.

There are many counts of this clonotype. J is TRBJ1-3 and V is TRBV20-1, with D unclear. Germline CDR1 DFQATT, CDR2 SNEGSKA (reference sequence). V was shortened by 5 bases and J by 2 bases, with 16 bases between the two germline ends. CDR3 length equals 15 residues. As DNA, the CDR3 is TGCAGTGCTCCGAACTGGGGAGTTCCTGGAAACACCATATATTTT. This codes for CSAPNWGVPGNTIYF.

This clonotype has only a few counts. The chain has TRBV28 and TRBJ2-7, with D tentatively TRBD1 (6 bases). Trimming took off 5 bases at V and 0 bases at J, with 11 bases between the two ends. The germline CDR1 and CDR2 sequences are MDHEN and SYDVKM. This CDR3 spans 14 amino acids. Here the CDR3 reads CASSQTGSSYEQYF. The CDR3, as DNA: TGTGCCAGCAGTCAAACAGGGTCCTCCTACGAGCAGTACTTC.

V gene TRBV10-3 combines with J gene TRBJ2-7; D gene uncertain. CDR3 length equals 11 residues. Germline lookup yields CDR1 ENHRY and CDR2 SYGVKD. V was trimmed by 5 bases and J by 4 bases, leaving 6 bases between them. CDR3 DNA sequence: TGTGCCATCAGTAGTATGTACGAGCAGTACTTC. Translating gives CAISSMYEQYF.

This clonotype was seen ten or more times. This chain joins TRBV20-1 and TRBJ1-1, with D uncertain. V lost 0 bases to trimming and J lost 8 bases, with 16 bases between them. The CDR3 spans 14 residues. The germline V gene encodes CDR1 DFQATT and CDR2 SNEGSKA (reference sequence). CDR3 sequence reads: CSARDEAALGEAFF. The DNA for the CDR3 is TGCAGTGCTAGAGATGAGGCGGCCCTTGGGGAAGCTTTCTTT.

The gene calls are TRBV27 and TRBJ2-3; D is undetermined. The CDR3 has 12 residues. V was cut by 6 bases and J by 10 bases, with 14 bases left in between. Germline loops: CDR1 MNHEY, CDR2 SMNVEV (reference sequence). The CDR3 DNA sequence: TGTGCCAGCAGGGCGACGAGCTGGTCGCAGTATTTT. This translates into CASRATSWSQYF.

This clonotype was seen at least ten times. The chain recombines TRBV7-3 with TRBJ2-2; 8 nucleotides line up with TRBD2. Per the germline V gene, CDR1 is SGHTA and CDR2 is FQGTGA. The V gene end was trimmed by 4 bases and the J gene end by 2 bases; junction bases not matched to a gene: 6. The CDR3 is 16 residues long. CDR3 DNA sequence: TGTGCCAGCAGCTCAGCCGGGACTAGTAACACCGGGGAGCTGTTTTTT. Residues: CASSSAGTSNTGELFF.

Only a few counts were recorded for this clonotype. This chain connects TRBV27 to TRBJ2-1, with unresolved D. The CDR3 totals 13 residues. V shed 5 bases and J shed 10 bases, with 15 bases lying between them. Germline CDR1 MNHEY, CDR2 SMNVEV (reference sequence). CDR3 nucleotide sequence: TGTGCCAGCAGTCCCGGCTACGGAGTCGAGCAGTTCTTC. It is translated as CASSPGYGVEQFF.

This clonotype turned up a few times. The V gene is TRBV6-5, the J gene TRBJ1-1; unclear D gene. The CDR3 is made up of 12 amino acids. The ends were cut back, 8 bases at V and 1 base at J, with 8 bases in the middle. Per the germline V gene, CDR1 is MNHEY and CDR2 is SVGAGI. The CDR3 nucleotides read TGTGCCAGCGCCGTCTCGAACACTGAAGCTTTCTTT. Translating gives CASAVSNTEAFF.